Detailed here is one TCR beta chain. This sample was included in a study of cytomegalovirus exposure and HLA in healthy donors. TCRdb's copy holds only in-frame clones and misses some; the assay was immunoSEQ multiplex PCR. The table has 71,000 or so clones, approximately 93% seen once. V lost 2 bases and J lost 7, with 14 bases in between. This CDR3 contains 14 residues. Germline-derived CDR1 and CDR2 are SEHNR and FQNEAQ (reference sequence). Source material: PBMCs. This sequence was found in a woman in her late teens or twenties in good health and CMV-seronegative. The chain recombines TRBV7-9 with TRBJ2-5; a weak D match, TRBD2 (5 bases). The DNA for the CDR3 is TGTGCCAGCAGCTTAACCGCATCACGGGGGACCCAGTACTTC. Protein: CASSLTASRGTQYF.